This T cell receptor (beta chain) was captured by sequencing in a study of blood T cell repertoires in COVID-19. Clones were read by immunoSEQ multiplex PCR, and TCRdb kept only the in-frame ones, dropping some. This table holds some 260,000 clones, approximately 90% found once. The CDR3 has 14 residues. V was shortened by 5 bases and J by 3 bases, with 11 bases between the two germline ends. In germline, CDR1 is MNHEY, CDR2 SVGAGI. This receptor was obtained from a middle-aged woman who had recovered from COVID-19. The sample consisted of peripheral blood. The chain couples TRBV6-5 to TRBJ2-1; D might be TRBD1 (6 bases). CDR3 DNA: TGTGCCAGCAGTCCCCAGGACAGCTACAATGAGCAGTTCTTC. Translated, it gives CASSPQDSYNEQFF.